The source of this TCR beta chain is a study of shared clonotypes between healthy human individuals. The study, taken as a whole, reports: Sorted-subset samples were not fully sequenced, rarefaction indicated.

Libraries were prepared by immunoSEQ multiplex PCR; TCRdb keeps only in-frame clonotypes and omits some of them. The sample consists of approximately 1.5 million clones, about 98.5% of them appearing once. CDR3 size: 15 residues. Unmatched junction bases numbered 6, after V lost 0 bases and J lost 4 bases. The germline CDR1 and CDR2 sequences are KGHSH and LQKENI. Remarks on this clone: Its antigen is currently unknown.

The sequence derives from a man aged 25 to 40 in good health. Specimen: naive CD4+ T cells sorted from blood. Subset denoted: CD45RA+ positively selected. The chain links TRBV18 to TRBJ2-7; the match to TRBD2 covers 7 bases. The CDR3 DNA follows: TGTGCCAGCTCACCACCATCTAGCGGACTATACGAGCAGTACTTC. Protein: CASSPPSSGLYEQYF.